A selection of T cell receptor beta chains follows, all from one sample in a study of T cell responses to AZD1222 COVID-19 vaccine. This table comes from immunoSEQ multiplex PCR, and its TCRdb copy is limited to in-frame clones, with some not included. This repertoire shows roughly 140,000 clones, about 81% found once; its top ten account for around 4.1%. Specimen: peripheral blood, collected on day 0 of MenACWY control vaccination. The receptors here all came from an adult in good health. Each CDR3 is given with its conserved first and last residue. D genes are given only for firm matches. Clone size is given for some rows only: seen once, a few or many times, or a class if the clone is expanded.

TGTGCCAGCAGTGAAGGGGCGGGGAGGACAGATACGCAGTATTTT	CASSEGAGRTDTQYF	TRBJ2-3	.	TRBV2	.
TGTGCCAGCAGCCGGACAGCGAACACCGGGGAGCTGTTTTTT	CASSRTANTGELFF	TRBJ2-2	.	TRBV7-9	.
TGTGCCAGCAGCTTCTTTCAGGGGGTGGACACCGGGGAGCTGTTTTTT	CASSFFQGVDTGELFF	TRBJ2-2	TRBD1	TRBV7-2	.
TGCGCCAGCAGATCAACAGCAATGGGGAGCAATCAGCCCCAGCATTTT	CASRSTAMGSNQPQHF	TRBJ1-5	.	TRBV10-2	.
TGTGCCAGCAGCTTAACCTTCCAAGAGACCCAGTACTTC	CASSLTFQETQYF	TRBJ2-5	.	TRBV7-6	.
TGTGCCAGCAGTCGAGACGGCGCCGACAATGAGCAGTTCTTC	CASSRDGADNEQFF	TRBJ2-1	.	TRBV2	.
TGTGCCAGCAGTGCTGGGGGAAGGGGCACTGAAGCTTTCTTT	CASSAGGRGTEAFF	TRBJ1-1	.	TRBV25-1	.
TGTGCCAGCAGTAGGGGCACTGAAGCTTTCTTT	CASSRGTEAFF	TRBJ1-1	.	TRBV6-5	.
TGTGCCAGCAGCTACTGGGACAGGGAAGCTTTCTTT	CASSYWDREAFF	TRBJ1-1	TRBD1	TRBV11-2	.
TGTGCCAGCAATCTAGCGGGGGTCACAGATACGCAGTATTTT	CASNLAGVTDTQYF	TRBJ2-3	TRBD2	TRBV2	.
TGTGCCACCAGCAGAGATCCCCAGGGGTCGGGAAGCACAGATACGCAGTATTTT	CATSRDPQGSGSTDTQYF	TRBJ2-3	.	TRBV15	.
TGTGCCAGCACAGGACAGGGGAGGGCCGGGGAGCTGTTTTTT	CASTGQGRAGELFF	TRBJ2-2	TRBD1	TRBV2	.
TGTGCCAGCAGCCAAGCGGACAGGGGCAATTACGAGCAGTACTTC	CASSQADRGNYEQYF	TRBJ2-7	TRBD1	TRBV14	.
TGTGCCAGCAGTGAAAATGGTGTTGGACAGGGTGGTGAAAAACTGTTTTTT	CASSENGVGQGGEKLFF	TRBJ1-4	TRBD1	TRBV6-1	.
TGTGCCAGCAGTGAACTGGCAGGTTCTTCACCCCTCCACTTT	CASSELAGSSPLHF	TRBJ1-6	.	TRBV6-1	.
TGTGCCAGCTCTCCGAGCTCTATGAACACTGAAGCTTTCTTT	CASSPSSMNTEAFF	TRBJ1-1	.	TRBV18	once
TGTGCCAGCAGCTTAGATCTCATAGATACGCAGTATTTT	CASSLDLIDTQYF	TRBJ2-3	.	TRBV11-3	.
TGCGCCAGCAGCTTGGCCCCGGGTCTCACAGATACGCAGTATTTT	CASSLAPGLTDTQYF	TRBJ2-3	.	TRBV5-1	.
TGTGCCAGCTCCTTAGCGGGGGGCAGGGCTGAAGCTTTCTTT	CASSLAGGRAEAFF	TRBJ1-1	.	TRBV2	.
TGTGCCAGTAGTATGGGACTAGCGGGGGGCCGCAGCACCGGGGAGCTGTTTTTT	CASSMGLAGGRSTGELFF	TRBJ2-2	TRBD2	TRBV19	.
TGTGCCAGCAGTGAAGGGACAGGGTTTGAAAAACTGTTTTTT	CASSEGTGFEKLFF	TRBJ1-4	TRBD1	TRBV6-1	.